Below are 21 T cell receptor beta chains sequenced from a single sample in a study of blood T cells in healthy people across ages (dated by TCRdb to the mid-2010s). The library relied on 5' RACE. Sequencing relied on an Illumina HiSeq 2500. A second PCR of roughly 7 to 11 cycles was performed with a sample-barcoded 5' primer and a J-beta primer mix. TCRdb handled the public reads itself, with Q25 trimming in fastp and clone calling in MiXCR, and kept productive beta chains. Duplicate CDR3 protein sequences are folded into a single record with the most common DNA and genes. This sample lists fewer than 1.5 million distinct CDR3 sequences; 42% were detected once. 7.9% of the sample is in the top ten clones. The sequencing input was blood. These receptors all stem from a woman aged 18-35 years in good health.

In regard to this clonotype: A read error may produce the germline difference seen at one junction end. This rearrangement joins TRBV2 to TRBJ2-4; a weak D match, TRBD2 (7 bases). Near its end, the DNA agrees better with TRBJ2-7, so the J call may be wrong. There are 12 residues in the CDR3. Germline V lookup: CDR1 SNHLY, CDR2 FYNNEI. CDR3 sequence reads: CASREGGDEQYF. CDR3 DNA sequence: TGTGCCAGCAGGGAAGGGGGGGACGAGCAGTACTTC.

The table lists this clonotype with a few counts. The chain links TRBV7-2 to TRBJ2-1; no firm D call. The CDR3 is made up of 15 amino acids. The V end was cut by 11 bases, the J end by 1 base, with 18 bases between. Germline V gene sequence: CDR1 SGHTA, CDR2 FQGNSA. The CDR3 bases are TGTGCCGGAGCACTGACTTCCTCGTCCTACAATGAGCAGTTCTTC. The encoded protein is CAGALTSSSYNEQFF.

The genes are TRBV6-2 or TRBV6-3 and TRBJ2-3; 10 positions match TRBD1. The germline V gene has CDR1 MNHEY and CDR2 SVGEGT. The J segment lost 5 bases and the V segment lost 3 bases, leaving 14 bases of the junction unmatched. The CDR3 covers 18 residues. This chain's CDR3 is CASSYGTNDRGREDTQYF. Written as DNA, the CDR3 is TGTGCCAGCAGTTATGGGACTAACGACAGGGGGCGCGAAGATACGCAGTATTTT.

The rearrangement links TRBV20-1 to TRBJ1-5; D might be TRBD1 (5 bases). Germline loops: CDR1 DFQATT, CDR2 SNEGSKA (reference sequence). Trimming removed 3 bases from V and 3 bases from J, with 12 bases in between. The CDR3 covers 14 residues. CDR3 nucleotides: TGCAGTGCTAGTAGAGGGGCCCCCAATCAGCCCCAGCATTTT. Translating gives CSASRGAPNQPQHF.

V gene TRBV5-6 combines with J gene TRBJ2-2, with D hard to call. CDR1 and CDR2 from the germline V gene are SGHDT and YYEEEE. The length of the CDR3 is 16 residues. Trimming cost V 1 base and J 7 bases, with 17 bases left between them. CDR3 nucleotides: TGTGCCAGCAGCTTGCCCGGGCCCCAAGTTCTCGGGGAGCTGTTTTTT. Its protein product is CASSLPGPQVLGELFF. The variable domain in full, with the rest retrieved from reference TRBV5-6 and TRBJ2-2, is DAGVTQSPTHLIKTRGQQVTLRCSPKSGHDTVSWYQQALGQGPQFIFQYYEEEERQRGNFPDRFSGHQFPNYSSELNVNALLLGDSALYLCASSLPGPQVLGELFFGEGSRLTVL.

This clonotype was counted only a few times. The V and J genes are TRBV5-1 and TRBJ2-6, with TRBD1 matching over 11 bases. Germline loops: CDR1 SGHRS, CDR2 YFSETQ. The V segment lost 0 bases and the J segment 2 bases; nucleotides outside the gene matches: 1. This CDR3 comprises 17 residues. The DNA of the CDR3 is TGCGCCAGCAGCTTGGTGGGACAGGGGGCTGGGGCCAACGTCCTGACTTTC. Translating gives CASSLVGQGAGANVLTF. Full variable domain (outside the CDR3, taken from reference TRBV5-1 and TRBJ2-6): KAGVTQTPRYLIKTRGQQVTLSCSPISGHRSVSWYQQTPGQGLQFLFEYFSETQRNKGNFPGRFSGRQFSNSRSEMNVSTLELGDSALYLCASSLVGQGAGANVLTFGAGSRLTVL.

This clonotype was counted only a few times. The chain combines TRBV15 with TRBJ2-6; no firm D call. Per germline, CDR1 LNHNV and CDR2 YYDKDF (reference sequence). The CDR3 runs 16 residues. Trimming shortened V by 0 bases and J by 4 bases, and 10 bases separated the two germline ends. This CDR3 is CATSREQTFGANVLTF. In nucleotides, the CDR3 is TGTGCCACCAGCAGAGAGCAAACATTCGGGGCCAACGTCCTGACTTTC.

The J gene is TRBJ2-5, the V gene TRBV3-1, with TRBD2 matching 7 bases. V was pared by 3 bases and J by 5 bases, with 15 bases of the junction left unmatched. The germline gives CDR1 LGHDT, CDR2 YNNKEL (reference sequence). This CDR3 region has 17 residues. The CDR3 spells CASSHTPGGGRPETQYF. The CDR3 nucleotides are TGTGCCAGCAGCCATACCCCGGGGGGTGGACGACCGGAGACCCAGTACTTC.

This chain uses TRBV12-3 or TRBV12-4 with TRBJ2-5; D may be TRBD1 or TRBD2 (5 bases each). The CDR3 runs to 14 residues. The V end lost 5 bases, the J end lost 5 bases, and 15 bases lay between the germline ends. CDR3 nucleotides: TGTGCCAGCAGTGTAGGGCAGGGACCCGAGACCCAGTACTTC. Translation gives CASSVGQGPETQYF.

This clonotype was detected once. The chain employs TRBV4-1 and TRBJ2-2; D gene unclear. This CDR3 contains 14 residues. CDR1 is MGHRA, CDR2 YSYEKL, per germline. V shed 1 base and J shed 6 bases, with 9 bases lying between them. The CDR3 spells CASSQGVPSGELFF. Written as DNA, the CDR3 is TGCGCCAGCAGCCAAGGAGTTCCATCCGGGGAGCTGTTTTTT.

This clonotype was observed at least ten times. The J gene is TRBJ1-1, the V gene TRBV6-5; 10 bases match TRBD1. The CDR3 loop spans 15 amino acids. The germline V gene has CDR1 MNHEY and CDR2 SVGAGI. V shed 7 bases and J 3 bases; nucleotides not matched to a gene: 8. CDR3 loop: CASTGTGDLDTEAFF. DNA for the CDR3: TGTGCCAGCACTGGGACAGGGGATTTGGACACTGAAGCTTTCTTT.

The chain uses TRBV10-3 and TRBJ2-6; 8 positions agree with TRBD2. The CDR3 spans 19 residues. In germline, CDR1 is ENHRY, CDR2 SYGVKD. Germline trimming cut 5 bases from V and 4 bases from J; bases unmatched to any gene: 16. As DNA, the CDR3 is TGTGCCATCAGTCCTCGCGGTAGCGGGAACCTCTGGGGGGCCAACGTCCTGACTTTC. It specifies CAISPRGSGNLWGANVLTF.

The chain links TRBV7-8 to TRBJ1-6; no firm D call. Germline lookup yields CDR1 SGHVS and CDR2 FQNEAQ. The ends were cut back, 3 bases at V and 7 bases at J, with 16 bases in the middle. The CDR3 totals 16 residues. CDR3 loop: CASSFSRASENSPLHF. DNA of the CDR3: TGTGCCAGCAGCTTTTCCCGAGCTTCCGAGAATTCACCCCTCCACTTT.

This clonotype showed up just a few times. V usage is TRBV18 and J usage is TRBJ2-7; TRBD2 matches at 8 bases. The germline V gene encodes CDR1 KGHSH and CDR2 LQKENI. The length of the CDR3 is 18 residues. Losses at the gene ends were 0 bases for V and 0 bases for J; bases not matched to a gene: 10. Written as DNA, the CDR3 is TGTGCCAGCTCACCACCGGTGGTTAGCGGGACCAGCTCCTACGAGCAGTACTTC. Residues: CASSPPVVSGTSSYEQYF.

This clonotype came up a few times. The chain combines TRBV9 with TRBJ2-7; the match to TRBD1 covers 8 bases. V gave up 1 base and J gave up 4 bases; unmatched junction bases: 7. Germline V gives CDR1 SGDLS, CDR2 YYNGEE. The CDR3 has 15 residues. CDR3 sequence: CASSVNFQGAYEQYF. CDR3 bases: TGTGCCAGCAGCGTAAATTTCCAGGGGGCATACGAGCAGTACTTC. Drawing the rest from reference TRBV9 and TRBJ2-7, the complete variable domain is DSGVTQTPKHLITATGQRVTLRCSPRSGDLSVYWYQQSLDQGLQFLIQYYNGEERAKGNILERFSAQQFPDLHSELNLSSLELGDSALYFCASSVNFQGAYEQYFGPGTRLTVT.

This clonotype was detected only a few times. The chain recombines TRBV12-3 or TRBV12-4 with TRBJ1-2; maybe TRBD1 (5 bases). The V end lost 2 bases, the J end lost 4 bases, and 11 bases lay between the germline ends. This CDR3 spans 14 amino acids. The CDR3 DNA reads TGTGCCAGCAGTTTATTGGGGCTCGGCTATGGCTACACCTTC. Its protein is CASSLLGLGYGYTF.

This clonotype has only one observation. The CDR3 carries no conserved terminal phenylalanine or tryptophan, so it likely arises from a read error. V usage is TRBV12-3 or TRBV12-4 and J usage is TRBJ2-3; 11 nucleotides agree with TRBD2. The junction had 6 bases not matched to a gene; V was cut back by 5 bases and J by 5 bases. This CDR3 has 15 residues. The CDR3 spells CASSMTSGEGDTQYS. In DNA, the CDR3 is TGTGCCAGCAGTATGACTAGCGGGGAGGGAGATACGCAGTATTCT.

The V call is TRBV12-3 or TRBV12-4, the J call TRBJ2-1; no clear D. V dropped 2 bases and J dropped 0 bases, with 8 bases sitting between them. The CDR3 has 15 residues. The CDR3: CASSLSESSYNEQFF. CDR3 in DNA: TGTGCCAGCAGTTTATCAGAGAGCTCCTACAATGAGCAGTTCTTC.

CDR3 DNA sequence: TGCAGTGCTAGAGTCGGGTACACTGAAGCTTTCTTT. Its protein is CSARVGYTEAFF. The chain is built from TRBV20-1 and TRBJ1-1; D is ambiguous. Trimming removed 1 base from V and 3 bases from J, with 6 bases in between. The CDR3 consists of 12 residues. Germline CDR1 is DFQATT and CDR2 is SNEGSKA (reference sequence).

The V gene is TRBV20-1, the J gene TRBJ2-3, with 8 positions matching TRBD2. V lost 3 bases, J lost 0 bases, and 8 bases stayed unmatched. Germline CDR1 is DFQATT and CDR2 is SNEGSKA (reference sequence). This CDR3 has 16 amino acids. The CDR3 DNA sequence: TGCAGTGCTAGGACTGGACTAGCTGCTAGCACAGATACGCAGTATTTT. This encodes CSARTGLAASTDTQYF.

The V and J genes are TRBV18 and TRBJ1-2; TRBD1 matches 10 bases. Per the germline V gene, CDR1 is KGHSH and CDR2 is LQKENI. The CDR3 runs to 16 residues. V was clipped by 0 bases and J by 0 bases; unmatched bases: 1. CDR3 nucleotides: TGTGCCAGCTCACCACCGGGGACAGGGGCTAACTATGGCTACACCTTC. Its translation: CASSPPGTGANYGYTF.